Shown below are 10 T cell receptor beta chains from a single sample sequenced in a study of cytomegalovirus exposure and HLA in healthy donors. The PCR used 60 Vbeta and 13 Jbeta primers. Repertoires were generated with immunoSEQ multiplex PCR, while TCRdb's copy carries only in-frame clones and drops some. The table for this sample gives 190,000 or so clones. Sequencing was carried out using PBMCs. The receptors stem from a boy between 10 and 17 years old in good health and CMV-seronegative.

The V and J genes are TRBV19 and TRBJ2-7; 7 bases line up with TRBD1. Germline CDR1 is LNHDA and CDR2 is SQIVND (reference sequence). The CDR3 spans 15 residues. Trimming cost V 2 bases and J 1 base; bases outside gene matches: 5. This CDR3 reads CASSIQQGTSYEQYF. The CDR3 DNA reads TGTGCCAGTAGTATACAACAGGGGACATCCTACGAGCAGTACTTC.

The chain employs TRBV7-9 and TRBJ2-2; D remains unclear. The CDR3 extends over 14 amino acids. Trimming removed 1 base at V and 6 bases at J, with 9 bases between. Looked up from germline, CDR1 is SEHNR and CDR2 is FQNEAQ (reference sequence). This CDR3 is CASSLDRSAGELFF. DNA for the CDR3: TGTGCCAGCAGCTTAGATCGGTCGGCCGGGGAGCTGTTTTTT.

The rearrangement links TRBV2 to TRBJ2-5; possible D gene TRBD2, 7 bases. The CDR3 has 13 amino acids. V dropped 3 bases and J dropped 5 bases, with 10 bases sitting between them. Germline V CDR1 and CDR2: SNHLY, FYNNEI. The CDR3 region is CASSDEGGETQYF. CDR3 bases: TGTGCCAGCAGTGATGAGGGGGGGGAGACCCAGTACTTC.

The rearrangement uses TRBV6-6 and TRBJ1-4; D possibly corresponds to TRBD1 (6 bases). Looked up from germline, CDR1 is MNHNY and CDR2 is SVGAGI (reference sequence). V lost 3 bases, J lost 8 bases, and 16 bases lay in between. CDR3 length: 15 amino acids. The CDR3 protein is CASSYNRVSGEKLFF. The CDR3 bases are TGTGCCAGCAGTTATAACAGGGTCTCGGGCGAAAAACTGTTTTTT.

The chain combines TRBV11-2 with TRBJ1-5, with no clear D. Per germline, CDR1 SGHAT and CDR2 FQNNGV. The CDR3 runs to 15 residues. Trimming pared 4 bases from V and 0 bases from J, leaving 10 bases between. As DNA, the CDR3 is TGTGCCAGCAGCTCGACCGGGAATAGCAATCAGCCCCAGCATTTT. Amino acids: CASSSTGNSNQPQHF.

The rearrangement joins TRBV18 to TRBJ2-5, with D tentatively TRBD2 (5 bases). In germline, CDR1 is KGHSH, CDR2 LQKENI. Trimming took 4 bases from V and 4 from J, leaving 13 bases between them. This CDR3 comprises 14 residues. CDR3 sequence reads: CASSLNTGVETQYF. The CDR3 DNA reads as TGTGCCAGCTCACTAAACACCGGGGTAGAGACCCAGTACTTC.

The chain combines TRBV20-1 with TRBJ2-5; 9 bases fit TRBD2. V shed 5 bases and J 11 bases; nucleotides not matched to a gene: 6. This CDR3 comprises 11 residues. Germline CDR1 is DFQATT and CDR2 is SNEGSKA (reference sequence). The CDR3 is CSALGGGEQYF. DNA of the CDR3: TGCAGTGCTCTTGGCGGGGGGGAGCAGTACTTC.

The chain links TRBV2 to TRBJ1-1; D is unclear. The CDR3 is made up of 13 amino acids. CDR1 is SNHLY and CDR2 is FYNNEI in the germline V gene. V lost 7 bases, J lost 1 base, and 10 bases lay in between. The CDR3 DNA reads TGTGCCAGCAAGAGAGGTGGGAACACTGAAGCTTTCTTT. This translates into CASKRGGNTEAFF.

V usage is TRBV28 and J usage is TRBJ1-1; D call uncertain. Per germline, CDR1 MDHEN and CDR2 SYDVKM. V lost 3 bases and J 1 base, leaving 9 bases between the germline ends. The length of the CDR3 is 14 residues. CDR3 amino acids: CASSFGRKNTEAFF. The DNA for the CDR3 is TGTGCCAGCAGTTTCGGCAGGAAGAACACTGAAGCTTTCTTT.

The CDR3 DNA is TGTGCCTGGAGTACCCCACGGCAGGGAGGCTATGGCTACACCTTC. Protein sequence: CAWSTPRQGGYGYTF. This chain connects TRBV30 to TRBJ1-2; D is perhaps TRBD1 (5 bases). V lost 2 bases and J lost 4, with 17 bases in between. CDR1 and CDR2 (germline): GTSNPN, SVGIG (reference sequence). The CDR3 has 15 residues.